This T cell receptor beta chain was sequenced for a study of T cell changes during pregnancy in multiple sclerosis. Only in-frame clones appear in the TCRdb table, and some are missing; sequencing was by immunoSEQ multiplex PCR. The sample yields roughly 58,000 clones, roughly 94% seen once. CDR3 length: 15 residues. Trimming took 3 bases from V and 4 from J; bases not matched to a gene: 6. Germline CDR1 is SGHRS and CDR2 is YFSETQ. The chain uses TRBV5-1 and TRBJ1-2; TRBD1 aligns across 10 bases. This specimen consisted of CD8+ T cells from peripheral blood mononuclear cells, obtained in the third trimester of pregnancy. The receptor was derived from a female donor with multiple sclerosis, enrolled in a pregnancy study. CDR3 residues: CASSSTGGASYGYTF. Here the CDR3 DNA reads TGCGCCAGCAGCTCGACAGGGGGCGCATCCTATGGCTACACCTTC.